Each of the 27 T cell receptor beta chains below was sequenced from the same sample in a study of T cells after yellow fever vaccination. Each CDR3 protein is one row after TCRdb ran MiXCR on the 5' RACE reads. The table shows about 340,000 distinct CDR3 sequences, with about 12% occurring only once. Sequencing used CD4+ T cells sorted from PBMCs, obtained 15 days after the yellow fever booster vaccination. The receptors here all came from a young man who received the YFV17D yellow fever vaccine.

The V gene is TRBV28, the J gene TRBJ1-1; TRBD1 matches at 8 bases. The trim removed 2 bases at V and 4 bases at J, leaving 9 bases unmatched. This CDR3 spans 16 amino acids. Germline CDR1 reads MDHEN; CDR2 reads SYDVKM. CDR3 sequence (DNA): TGTGCCAGCAGTTTAGGGGACAGGACGATGGGCACTGAAGCTTTCTTT. Translation: CASSLGDRTMGTEAFF.

This clonotype was counted a few times. One base away lies a much larger clone, so this may be a sequencing read error. The chain couples TRBV7-2 to TRBJ2-3; D unresolved. Germline CDR1 SGHTA, CDR2 FQGNSA. Trimming removed 5 bases at V and 2 bases at J, with 5 bases between. The CDR3 is 12 residues long. The chain's CDR3 is CASSAYTDTQYF. CDR3 DNA: TGTGCCAGCAGCGCCTACACAGATACGCAGTATTTT. Full variable domain (missing parts from reference TRBV7-2 and TRBJ2-3): GAGVSQSPSNKVTEKGKDVELRCDPISGHTALYWYRQSLGQGLEFLIYFQGNSAPDKSGLPSDRFSAERTGGSVSTLTIQRTQQEDSAVYLCASSAYTDTQYFGPGTRLTVL.

This clonotype appeared a few times. In nucleotides, the CDR3 is TGCAGTGCTAGAGGAGGGTTAGCAGGAGATACGCAGTATTTT. Encoded protein: CSARGGLAGDTQYF. The chain carries TRBV20-1 and TRBJ2-3, with D perhaps matching TRBD2 (5 bases). This CDR3 has 14 residues. V lost 1 base and J 5 bases, leaving 13 bases between the germline ends. Germline loops: CDR1 DFQATT, CDR2 SNEGSKA (reference sequence).

The rearrangement uses TRBV9 and TRBJ2-1; D possibly corresponds to TRBD1 (5 bases). Germline CDR1 reads SGDLS; CDR2 reads YYNGEE. The V end lost 2 bases, the J end lost 7 bases, and 7 bases lay between the germline ends. The CDR3 has 12 residues. The CDR3 nucleotides read TGTGCCAGCAGCGTCGGACAAAATGAGCAGTTCTTC. Its translation: CASSVGQNEQFF.

CDR3 DNA sequence: TGTGCCAGCTCACCACTAGGACGGGGTAACCACAATGAGCAGTTCTTC. Protein: CASSPLGRGNHNEQFF. V usage is TRBV18 and J usage is TRBJ2-1; a possible D gene is TRBD2 (5 bases). Germline values: CDR1 KGHSH, CDR2 LQKENI. This CDR3 is built from 16 residues. Trimming took 1 base from V and 5 from J, leaving 15 bases between them.

This clonotype occurred a few times. The chain recombines TRBV27 with TRBJ1-1, with 9 bases matching TRBD1. With V trimmed by 6 bases and J by 7 bases, 12 bases remained unmatched. The germline CDR1 and CDR2 sequences are MNHEY and SMNVEV (reference sequence). The CDR3 is made up of 15 amino acids. The CDR3 loop reads CASRVKTGGYSEAFF. CDR3 nucleotides: TGTGCCAGCAGGGTAAAGACAGGGGGATATAGTGAAGCTTTCTTT.

This chain links TRBV7-2 with TRBJ2-1, with TRBD1 matching over 9 bases. Germline CDR1 is SGHTA and CDR2 is FQGNSA. This CDR3 comprises 16 residues. V gave up 5 bases and J gave up 3 bases; unmatched junction bases: 8. The chain's CDR3 is CASSPKGQGYYNEQFF. In DNA form, the CDR3 reads TGTGCCAGCAGCCCCAAGGGACAGGGATACTACAATGAGCAGTTCTTC.

The table lists this clonotype with a few counts. The chain is built from TRBV11-2 and TRBJ2-5, with D perhaps assigned TRBD1 or TRBD2 (6 bases each). The V end was cut by 6 bases, the J end by 5 bases, with 10 bases between. From germline, CDR1 is SGHAT and CDR2 FQNNGV. This CDR3 comprises 12 residues. The CDR3 nucleotides are TGTGCCAGCAGGGGGGGCCTGGAGACCCAGTACTTC. It codes for CASRGGLETQYF.

At least ten counts were recorded for this clonotype. V and J are TRBV5-1 and TRBJ2-5, with D maybe TRBD2 (5 bases). CDR3 length equals 13 residues. CDR1 is SGHRS, CDR2 YFSETQ, per germline. V was clipped by 4 bases and J by 4 bases, with 11 bases between them. The CDR3 DNA sequence: TGCGCCAGCAGCGTCGGGGTAGGAGAGACCCAGTACTTC. It codes for CASSVGVGETQYF. Full variable domain (outside the CDR3, taken from reference TRBV5-1 and TRBJ2-5): KAGVTQTPRYLIKTRGQQVTLSCSPISGHRSVSWYQQTPGQGLQFLFEYFSETQRNKGNFPGRFSGRQFSNSRSEMNVSTLELGDSALYLCASSVGVGETQYFGPGTRLLVL.

The CDR3 sequence: CASSPGGLSDTQYF. CDR3 sequence (DNA): TGTGCCAGCAGTCCGGGGGGGCTATCAGATACGCAGTATTTT. The chain recombines TRBV6-1 with TRBJ2-3; 8 bases agree with TRBD2. CDR1 MNHNS and CDR2 SASEGT come from the germline V gene. The CDR3 is 14 residues long. V lost 5 bases and J lost 4; bases outside the gene matches: 5.

This clonotype was observed at least ten times. The chain has TRBV29-1 and TRBJ2-5; the D gene is possibly TRBD1 (6 bases). Germline V CDR1 and CDR2: SQVTM, ANQGSEA. V lost 3 bases, J lost 2 bases, and 7 bases lay in between. CDR3 length: 12 amino acids. DNA for the CDR3: TGCAGCGTTGACAGGGGACAAGAGACCCAGTACTTC. Residues: CSVDRGQETQYF.

The rearrangement joins TRBV2 to TRBJ1-2, with D possibly TRBD1 on 5 matching bases. This CDR3 is 14 amino acids long. Germline-derived CDR1 and CDR2 are SNHLY and FYNNEI. The germline V and J ends were trimmed by 4 bases and 6 bases, with 15 bases remaining between them. This CDR3 reads CASSGGNGFHGYTF. The CDR3 DNA follows: TGTGCCAGCAGTGGGGGCAACGGATTTCATGGCTACACCTTC.

The rearrangement links TRBV4-1 to TRBJ1-5; D not certain. Trimming removed 1 base at V and 7 bases at J, with 8 bases between. CDR1 is MGHRA and CDR2 is YSYEKL in the germline V gene. This CDR3 is built from 13 residues. CDR3 nucleotide sequence: TGCGCCAGCAGCCAAGTATCGGGGCAGCCCCAGCATTTT. Amino acids: CASSQVSGQPQHF.

The V gene is TRBV7-3, the J gene TRBJ2-2; D is possibly TRBD1 (6 bases). Germline values: CDR1 SGHTA, CDR2 FQGTGA. The ends were cut back, 6 bases at V and 2 bases at J, with 10 bases in the middle. This CDR3 comprises 14 residues. CDR3 region: CASSGDTNTGELFF. CDR3 nucleotide sequence: TGTGCCAGCAGTGGGGACACCAACACCGGGGAGCTGTTTTTT.

This clonotype has just a few counts. The rearrangement uses TRBV6-2 or TRBV6-3 and TRBJ1-5; D gene uncertain. V lost 6 bases, J lost 5 bases, and 11 bases lay in between. Looked up from germline, CDR1 is MNHEY and CDR2 is SVGEGT. This CDR3 region has 13 residues. The CDR3 sequence is CASRDFGDQPQHF. The CDR3 DNA is TGTGCCAGCAGGGACTTCGGGGATCAGCCCCAGCATTTT.

This chain uses TRBV6-2 or TRBV6-3 with TRBJ1-5, with a tentative D call TRBD1 (6 bases). Germline loops: CDR1 MNHEY, CDR2 SVGEGT. The ends were cut back, 6 bases at V and 5 bases at J, with 26 bases in the middle. The CDR3 extends over 18 amino acids. In nucleotides, the CDR3 is TGTGCCAGCAGCAGGTCAATTTGGGACACCCGAGGGTATCAGCCCCAGCATTTT. Its protein product is CASSRSIWDTRGYQPQHF.

This clonotype appeared a single time. The V and J genes are TRBV7-2 and TRBJ1-6; possibly TRBD1 for D (5 bases). The V end lost 3 bases, the J end lost 4 bases, and 10 bases lay between the germline ends. The CDR3 sequence is 15 residues long. Germline-derived CDR1 and CDR2 are SGHTA and FQGNSA. This chain's CDR3 is CASSFTGLYNSPLHF. DNA of the CDR3: TGTGCCAGCAGCTTCACGGGGCTGTATAATTCACCCCTCCACTTT. Complete variable domain (other parts from reference TRBV7-2 and TRBJ1-6): GAGVSQSPSNKVTEKGKDVELRCDPISGHTALYWYRQSLGQGLEFLIYFQGNSAPDKSGLPSDRFSAERTGGSVSTLTIQRTQQEDSAVYLCASSFTGLYNSPLHFGNGTRLTVT.

This clonotype was recorded a few times. This rearrangement joins TRBV18 to TRBJ2-1, with a weak D call TRBD2 (6 bases). Deletions cut 2 bases from V and 11 bases from J, with 13 bases between. Germline assignment: CDR1 KGHSH and CDR2 LQKENI. This CDR3 is built from 13 residues. CDR3 coding DNA: TGTGCCAGCTCACCAGGGACTCCAGCTCAGCAGTTCTTC. Amino acid sequence: CASSPGTPAQQFF.

The rearrangement uses TRBV5-1 and TRBJ1-1; D is perhaps TRBD1 (6 bases). The ends were cut back, 2 bases at V and 11 bases at J, with 16 bases in the middle. Germline V gene sequence: CDR1 SGHRS, CDR2 YFSETQ. The CDR3 runs to 13 residues. The CDR3 DNA follows: TGCGCCAGCAGCTTCCCAGGGGTGGCGGTCGCTTTCTTT. Protein sequence: CASSFPGVAVAFF. Complete variable domain (other parts from reference TRBV5-1 and TRBJ1-1): KAGVTQTPRYLIKTRGQQVTLSCSPISGHRSVSWYQQTPGQGLQFLFEYFSETQRNKGNFPGRFSGRQFSNSRSEMNVSTLELGDSALYLCASSFPGVAVAFFGQGTRLTVV.

V gene TRBV19 combines with J gene TRBJ2-6; TRBD2 might be the D (5 bases). This CDR3 is 17 amino acids long. Looked up from germline, CDR1 is LNHDA and CDR2 is SQIVND (reference sequence). The V end was cut by 5 bases, the J end by 0 bases, with 14 bases between. CDR3 nucleotides: TGTGCCAGTAGTGAGACTCTACGGGACTCTGGGGCCAACGTCCTGACTTTC. Encoded protein: CASSETLRDSGANVLTF.

The genes are TRBV19 and TRBJ2-2; 7 bases agree with TRBD2. The CDR3 extends over 13 amino acids. Germline V gene data show CDR1 as LNHDA and CDR2 as SQIVND (reference sequence). With V trimmed by 6 bases and J by 9 bases, 7 bases remained unmatched. The chain's CDR3 is CASSSRTSRELFF. The CDR3 region has the DNA TGTGCCAGTAGCTCCAGGACTAGTAGGGAGCTGTTTTTT.

This clonotype was counted only a few times. The chain is built from TRBV2 and TRBJ2-3, with D possibly TRBD2 on 5 matching bases. This CDR3 contains 12 residues. CDR1 is SNHLY, CDR2 FYNNEI, per germline. V lost 7 bases to trimming and J lost 3 bases, with 8 bases between them. In nucleotides, the CDR3 is TGTGCCAGCAACAGCGGAACAGATACGCAGTATTTT. Translation: CASNSGTDTQYF.

This clonotype was detected many times. A junction boundary mismatches the germline segment, possibly from a read error. This chain uses TRBV7-7 with TRBJ2-2, with 7 bases fitting TRBD1. Germline V CDR1 and CDR2: SSHAT, FNYEAQ (reference sequence). CDR3 length equals 15 residues. DNA for the CDR3: TGTGCTAGCAGCTTAGGGGCAGGGGGCACCGGGGAGCTGTTTTTT. It specifies CASSLGAGGTGELFF.

The chain employs TRBV4-3 and TRBJ1-4; D gene ambiguous. The ends were cut back, 1 base at V and 5 bases at J, with 14 bases in the middle. Germline CDR1 reads LGHNA; CDR2 reads YSLEER. This CDR3 has 16 amino acids. DNA for the CDR3: TGCGCCAGCAGCCAAGGGCTTACAGCTACGAATGAAAAACTGTTTTTT. Its protein is CASSQGLTATNEKLFF.

The chain links TRBV24-1 to TRBJ1-2; D is unclear. The CDR3 runs 14 residues. Germline CDR1 is KGHDR and CDR2 is SFDVKD. V lost 0 bases to trimming and J lost 2 bases, with 6 bases between them. The CDR3 region is CATSDLNSNYGYTF. Here the CDR3 DNA reads TGTGCCACCAGTGATTTGAACAGCAACTATGGCTACACCTTC.

The CDR3 region has the DNA TGTGCCAGCAGCCGCCTTTTAGGGGAGACCCAGTACTTC. It yields the protein CASSRLLGETQYF. The V gene is TRBV4-2, the J gene TRBJ2-5, with D hard to call. Trimming took off 4 bases at V and 5 bases at J, with 11 bases between the two ends. The CDR3 runs 13 residues. Germline V CDR1 and CDR2: LGHNA, YNFKEQ.

The chain employs TRBV7-2 and TRBJ1-4; D remains ambiguous. Germline V gene data show CDR1 as SGHTA and CDR2 as FQGNSA. The CDR3 spans 14 residues. V lost 4 bases and J lost 3, with 9 bases in between. The CDR3: CASSSSGANEKLFF. In DNA form, the CDR3 reads TGTGCCAGCAGCTCATCCGGGGCTAATGAAAAACTGTTTTTT.